The clone carrying this T cell receptor beta chain appeared once. Its antigen is undetermined. The PCR contained 60 Vbeta and 13 Jbeta primers. The assay was immunoSEQ multiplex PCR, and TCRdb's table has in-frame clones only and misses some. The sample lists under 200,000 clones; around 83% were seen once. V lost 1 base to trimming and J lost 7 bases, with 7 bases between them. Germline loops: CDR1 SEHNR, CDR2 FQNEAQ (reference sequence). The CDR3 is 12 amino acids. The sample originates from a study of cytomegalovirus exposure and HLA in healthy donors. The wider study: In terms of ancestry, the Caucasian-associated cluster contained about four fifths of the approximately 420 genotyped donors.

General study results and limits: Across all donors, roughly uniform sequencing depth was an assumption of the presence/absence analyses.

The TCR sequence derives from a woman between 18 and 29 years old in good health and CMV-seronegative. The rearrangement uses TRBV7-9 and TRBJ1-2; D gene uncertain. The specimen was PBMCs. The CDR3 spells CASSLVGGGYTF. CDR3 DNA sequence: TGTGCCAGCAGCTTAGTCGGCGGTGGCTACACCTTC.